A selection of T cell receptor beta chains follows, all from one sample in a study of T cells expressing NK-cell markers. TCRdb re-called the 5' RACE reads; one entry per CDR3 protein, DNA not given. This specimen shows roughly 450,000 distinct CDR3 sequences; the ten leading clones hold over 1.3%. The sequenced material came from blood T cells: a sorted CD56 or NKG2C T cell subset, CD4+ or CD8+ T cells, or bulk PBMC T cells (not recorded which). These TCRs come from a woman aged 45-60 years in good health. Both conserved end residues are part of each CDR3.

j_call v_call cdr3_aa
TRBJ2-2 TRBV6-1 CASSLQGLSTGELFF
TRBJ2-3 TRBV3-1 CASSQARGRPDTQYF
TRBJ2-7 TRBV20-1 CSARDSGLAGANFYKQYF
TRBJ2-5 TRBV12-3/TRBV12-4 CASSLLPPETQYF
TRBJ2-1 TRBV4-1 CASSPGHPRDEQFF
TRBJ2-1 TRBV19 CATFISGEQFF
TRBJ2-1 TRBV12-3/TRBV12-4 CASSSSGRKGDEQFF
TRBJ1-3 TRBV4-1 CASSQDWGDVSSGNTIYF
TRBJ1-2 TRBV5-1 CASSTLSTGGQGAANYGYTF
TRBJ2-1 TRBV7-6 CASSLVLARAYNEQFF
TRBJ2-1 TRBV11-2 CASSLSGSINEQFF
TRBJ2-1 TRBV29-1 CSAGTHSTDKFF
TRBJ2-1 TRBV7-9 CASSLGGLAGSYNEQFF
TRBJ2-1 TRBV6-6 CASSFALLNEQFF
TRBJ2-1 TRBV29-1 CAWREGPGSYNEQFF
TRBJ1-1 TRBV7-9 CASSSSGHLNTEAFF
TRBJ2-3 TRBV7-2 CASSLDLYTDTQYF
TRBJ2-7 TRBV3-1 CASSQALGWEQYF
TRBJ2-1 TRBV24-1 CATSEPGTKEEFF
TRBJ2-2 TRBV12-3/TRBV12-4 CASSHRAGAPGELFF
TRBJ2-4 TRBV4-1 CASSQDGSIAKNIQYF
TRBJ2-1 TRBV5-6 CASSLVQVVGNEQFF
TRBJ2-1 TRBV20-1 CSARTSGRIYNEQFF
TRBJ1-2 TRBV30 CANRGPNYGYTF
TRBJ2-1 TRBV13 CASSLEGGTSDYNEQFF
TRBJ2-5 TRBV3-1 CASSQEGPVIETQYF
TRBJ2-5 TRBV10-3 CAISERGGAVETQYF
TRBJ2-3 TRBV4-2 CASSQGALAGGFSSTDTQYF
TRBJ2-2 TRBV12-3/TRBV12-4 CASSLDRRSGELFF
TRBJ2-1 TRBV11-2 CASSSPRLGSEQFF
TRBJ1-1 TRBV20-1 CSARGDGTNTEAFF
TRBJ1-1 TRBV7-8 CASSRTDRGWFTEAFF
TRBJ2-3 TRBV27 CASGLSLGTDTQYF
TRBJ2-3 TRBV2 CASSDGVGGPTDTQYF
TRBJ2-7 TRBV28 CASSLAGEYEQYF
TRBJ2-5 TRBV6-1 CASSEEGETQYF
TRBJ2-7 TRBV15 CATSRAGQIYEQYF
TRBJ1-1 TRBV6-5 CASRRVPNTEAFF
TRBJ2-7 TRBV28 CASSRATGPYEQYF
TRBJ2-3 TRBV19 CASRLAGWADTQYF
TRBJ2-4 TRBV6-1 CASSTRQGLGKNIQYF
TRBJ2-7 TRBV12-3/TRBV12-4 CASSLGSPGLAGEQYF
TRBJ2-7 TRBV7-8 CASSLVRRDRTRIEEQYF
TRBJ1-4 TRBV12-3/TRBV12-4 CASRKTGGDEKLFF
TRBJ2-3 TRBV20-1 CSALRSSGTDTQYF
TRBJ2-5 TRBV11-3 CASSLEGGTAPETQYF
TRBJ1-2 TRBV10-1 CASSGQGVHYGYTF
TRBJ2-1 TRBV6-5 CASTSLSSGEQFF
TRBJ2-7 TRBV12-3/TRBV12-4 CASSHLAGPRSYEQYF
TRBJ1-5 TRBV12-3/TRBV12-4 CASSQTGSTQPQHF
TRBJ2-1 TRBV29-1 CSVGFYSRDTAQFF
TRBJ2-1 TRBV12-3/TRBV12-4 CASSFITPRDEQFF
TRBJ2-5 TRBV4-1 CASSQAAQGAGETQYF
TRBJ2-5 TRBV30 CAWSLAGGPRETQYF